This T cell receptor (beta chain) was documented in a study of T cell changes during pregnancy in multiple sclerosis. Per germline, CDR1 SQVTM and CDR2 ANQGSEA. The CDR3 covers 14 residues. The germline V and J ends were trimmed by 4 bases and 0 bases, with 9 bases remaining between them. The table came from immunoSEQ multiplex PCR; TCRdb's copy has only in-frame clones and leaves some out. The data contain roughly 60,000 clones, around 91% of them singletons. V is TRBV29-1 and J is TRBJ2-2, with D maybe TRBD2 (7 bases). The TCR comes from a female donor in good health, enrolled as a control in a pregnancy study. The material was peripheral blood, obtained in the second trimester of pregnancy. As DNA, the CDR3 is TGCAGCGTTGCGGGGGGCCCGAACACCGGGGAGCTGTTTTTT. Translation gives CSVAGGPNTGELFF.